The 3 T cell receptor beta chains given below trace back to one sample, sequenced in a study of blood T cell repertoires in COVID-19. The protocol was immunoSEQ multiplex PCR, while the TCRdb copy is restricted to in-frame clones and leaves out a portion. Among about 250,000 clones listed, more than 75% were seen once. The source material was peripheral blood. Receptor source: a woman in her forties who had recovered from COVID-19.

With respect to this clone: The same CDR3 also results from other DNA sequences found in this sample. The chain carries TRBV4-3 and TRBJ1-1; unclear D gene. Germline V gene lookup returns CDR1 LGHNA and CDR2 YSLEER. Trimming stripped 1 base from V and 1 base from J, with 4 bases between. CDR3 length: 13 residues. For the CDR3, the DNA is TGCGCCAGCAGCCAAGCAGGGAACACTGAAGCTTTCTTT. It yields the protein CASSQAGNTEAFF.

V usage is TRBV5-5 and J usage is TRBJ2-7; TRBD2 matches 14 bases. V shed 4 bases and J 6 bases; nucleotides not matched to a gene: 9. Germline assignment: CDR1 SGHKS and CDR2 YYEKEE (reference sequence). There are 16 residues in the CDR3. The CDR3 coding sequence is TGTGCCAGCAGCCCCGGACTAGCGGGAGGACTGTCCGAGCAGTACGTC. Translating it yields CASSPGLAGGLSEQYV.

The rearrangement links TRBV20-1 to TRBJ1-2, with D unclear. CDR1 is DFQATT, CDR2 SNEGSKA, per germline (reference sequence). The CDR3 contains 10 residues. V dropped 6 bases and J dropped 7 bases, with 9 bases sitting between them. The CDR3 DNA is TGCAGTGCCCAGGCCCTTGGCTACACCTTC. Protein product: CSAQALGYTF.